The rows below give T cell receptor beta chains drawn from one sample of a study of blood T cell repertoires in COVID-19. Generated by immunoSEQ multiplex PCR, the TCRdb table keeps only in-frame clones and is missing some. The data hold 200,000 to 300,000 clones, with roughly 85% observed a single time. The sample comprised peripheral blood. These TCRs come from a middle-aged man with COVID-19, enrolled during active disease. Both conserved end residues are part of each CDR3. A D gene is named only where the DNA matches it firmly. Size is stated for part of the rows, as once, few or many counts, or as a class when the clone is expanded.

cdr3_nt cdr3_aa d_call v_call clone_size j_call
TGCGCCAGCAGCTCAAGCGGGGGGAGGACAGATACGCAGTATTTT CASSSSGGRTDTQYF TRBD2 TRBV4-1 - TRBJ2-3
TGTGCCAGCAGCCCAGGGACAGGGAACTACAATGAGCAGTTCTTC CASSPGTGNYNEQFF TRBD1 TRBV4-2 - TRBJ2-1
TGTGCCACCAGCAGAGGGCCTAGCGTAGAAGAGACCCAGTACTTC CATSRGPSVEETQYF - TRBV15 - TRBJ2-5
TGTGCCAGTAGCGAAAGGTGGACACCTGCTAACTATGGCTACACCTTC CASSERWTPANYGYTF - TRBV19 - TRBJ1-2
TGTGCCAGCCCTCTCCGACAGAGGTACGTAGAGCAGTACTTC CASPLRQRYVEQYF - TRBV11-2 - TRBJ2-7
TGTGCCAGCAGTTTCCCCGGGACAGTCTCCTACGAGCAGTACTTC CASSFPGTVSYEQYF TRBD1 TRBV28 - TRBJ2-7
TGTGCCAGCAGCTTGGCCGGGACAGGGCCTGCTACGCAGTATTTT CASSLAGTGPATQYF TRBD1 TRBV5-4 - TRBJ2-3
TGTGCCAGCAGCCAAGTTGCGGCCTACGAGCAGTACTTC CASSQVAAYEQYF - TRBV4-2 - TRBJ2-7
TGCGCCAGCAGCCCGGACGGACAGGGTGCCGGTCAGCCCCAGCATTTT CASSPDGQGAGQPQHF TRBD1 TRBV5-1 - TRBJ1-5
TGCGCCAGCAGACAGATAGGCCGGACGGGAAACACCGGGGAGCTGTTTTTT CASRQIGRTGNTGELFF - TRBV4-1 - TRBJ2-2
TGTGCCAGCAGCGGCGCCCCCCATGACAGGGTTACAAACACCGGGGAGCTGTTTTTT CASSGAPHDRVTNTGELFF TRBD1 TRBV9 - TRBJ2-2
TGTGCCAGCAGCTTCGCTGCGGGAGCGAACACCGGGGAGCTGTTTTTT CASSFAAGANTGELFF TRBD2 TRBV7-2 - TRBJ2-2
TGTGCCAGCAGTTTTGGGACAGGGAGGGATTCACCCCTCCACTTT CASSFGTGRDSPLHF TRBD1 TRBV6-5 - TRBJ1-6
TGTGCCAGCAGCTTAGCGCAACAGGGGTATAACGAGCAGTACTTC CASSLAQQGYNEQYF TRBD1 TRBV7-8 - TRBJ2-7
TGTGCCAGCAGCCCCTGGCAGGGAGGCTGGGAAAACACCATATATTTT CASSPWQGGWENTIYF - TRBV14 - TRBJ1-3
TGTGCCAGCAGCTTAGATTTTGGGAGTCAGTTCTTC CASSLDFGSQFF - TRBV7-9 - TRBJ2-1
TGTGCCACCAGCAGAGATCCGACAGGGAATTCACCCCTCCACTTT CATSRDPTGNSPLHF TRBD1 TRBV15 - TRBJ1-6
TGTGCCAGCAGCCCGACAGGGCGGTATGGCTACACCTTC CASSPTGRYGYTF TRBD1 TRBV9 few TRBJ1-2
TGTGCCAGCTCACCGGCCGGGGGAGGACAGCCCCAGCATTTT CASSPAGGGQPQHF - TRBV18 - TRBJ1-5
TGTGCCAGCAGTTTAGTAGGGGCCGGCGTCGGGGAGCTGTTTTTT CASSLVGAGVGELFF - TRBV28 - TRBJ2-2
TGCAGTGCTAGTAAAGACAGGGTCTCCTACGAGCAGTACTTC CSASKDRVSYEQYF TRBD1 TRBV20-1 - TRBJ2-7
TGTGCCAGCAGTGACTCGTGGGAGGAACTCTCTGGAAACACCATATATTTT CASSDSWEELSGNTIYF - TRBV6-4 few TRBJ1-3
TGTGCCAGCAGACTGACCGGGGAGCTGTTTTTT CASRLTGELFF - TRBV6-6 - TRBJ2-2
TGTGCCGCCCGACGACAGGTCATGAACACTGAAGCTTTCTTT CAARRQVMNTEAFF - TRBV19 - TRBJ1-1
TGTGCCAGCAGTTTACACTTCCTCGAGAGCGAATCCTTC CASSLHFLESESF - TRBV12-3/TRBV12-4 - TRBJ1-2
TGTGCCTGGAGTTCGACAGGTTGGGCAGATACGCAGTATTTT CAWSSTGWADTQYF - TRBV30 few TRBJ2-3
TGTGCCAGTAGTACCCAGGGCAGGACCCATTATGGCTACACCTTC CASSTQGRTHYGYTF - TRBV19 once TRBJ1-2
TGTGCCAGCCTAGGACAGGGATTATGGAATGAGCAGTTCTTC CASLGQGLWNEQFF TRBD1 TRBV6-5 - TRBJ2-1
TGTGCCAGCAGCTTGGCCTCAGGGTTCTCTGGGGCCAACGTCCTGACTTTC CASSLASGFSGANVLTF - TRBV5-8 - TRBJ2-6
TGTGCCAGCAGCTTCCGGGACACGAACACTGAAGCTTTCTTT CASSFRDTNTEAFF - TRBV6-5 few TRBJ1-1
TGTGCCACCAGCAGAGAACCCTTCTCGACAGGGAACACTGAAGCTTTCTTT CATSREPFSTGNTEAFF - TRBV15 - TRBJ1-1
TGTGCCAGCAGCAACAGGGACCCAGAGACCCAGTACTTC CASSNRDPETQYF - TRBV7-8 - TRBJ2-5
TGTGCCAGCAGGGACAGGGAATCAGAGACCCAGTACTTC CASRDRESETQYF TRBD1 TRBV5-4 - TRBJ2-5
TGCGCCAGCAGGTGGAGGGATAGCGGGGAGCTGTTTTTT CASRWRDSGELFF - TRBV5-1 - TRBJ2-2
TGTGCCAGCAGTTACTCCCTGGGGGGTGAAAAACTGTTTTTT CASSYSLGGEKLFF - TRBV6-5 - TRBJ1-4
TGTGCCAGCAGCCAAGCGACAGGGTTGAACACTGAAGCTTTCTTT CASSQATGLNTEAFF TRBD1 TRBV4-2 few TRBJ1-1
TGTGCCACCAGCAGAGATTTAGACAGGAGCACAGATACGCAGTATTTT CATSRDLDRSTDTQYF - TRBV15 - TRBJ2-3
TGTGCCAGCAGGTCAGGGGGCGTAAGCACAGATACGCAGTATTTT CASRSGGVSTDTQYF TRBD1 TRBV5-4 - TRBJ2-3
TGTGCCAGCAGCCAAGACCAGTTAGGAGGGCTCAATTCACCCCTCCACTTT CASSQDQLGGLNSPLHF - TRBV4-2 once TRBJ1-6
TGTGCCAGCTCCACGGGGGGTCCCTACGAGCAGTACTTC CASSTGGPYEQYF TRBD2 TRBV18 - TRBJ2-7
TGTGCCAGCAGCGGCCTGGGGGGAAGCCCAGATACGCAGTATTTT CASSGLGGSPDTQYF - TRBV9 - TRBJ2-3
TGTGCCAGCAGCTTACGGGGGGTAGCGGGGGCCTACGAGCAGTACTTC CASSLRGVAGAYEQYF TRBD2 TRBV11-2 once TRBJ2-7
TGTGCCAGTAGTACCGGGACTGTGACCTTTCCGACCTACAATGAGCAGTTCTTC CASSTGTVTFPTYNEQFF - TRBV19 few TRBJ2-1
TGTGCCAGCAGTGTGGGACAGGGCCGGGAGATCCAAGAGACCCAGTACTTC CASSVGQGREIQETQYF TRBD1 TRBV27 - TRBJ2-5
TGCGCCAGCAAAAAACAGGCCCAGAACACTGAAGCTTTCTTT CASKKQAQNTEAFF - TRBV5-1 - TRBJ1-1
TGTGCCAGTAGTAGACTAGCGGGGGAATACAATGAGCAGTTCTTC CASSRLAGEYNEQFF TRBD2 TRBV19 - TRBJ2-1
TGTGCCAGCAGCCGTGAATTGAGCTCCTATAATTCACCCCTCCACTTT CASSRELSSYNSPLHF - TRBV9 few TRBJ1-6
TGTGCCATCAGTGTTGAGGGCAGGGAAGCTTTCTTT CAISVEGREAFF - TRBV10-3 - TRBJ1-1
TGTGCCAGCAGCTCCCGGACTAGCGGGGGACACACGCAGTATTTT CASSSRTSGGHTQYF TRBD2 TRBV7-2 - TRBJ2-3
TGCGCCAGCAGCTTGGCCGGACAGGGACACACAGATACGCAGTATTTT CASSLAGQGHTDTQYF TRBD1 TRBV5-1 - TRBJ2-3
TGCGCCAGCAGCTTGTCAGGGGAGACTAATGAAAAACTGTTTTTT CASSLSGETNEKLFF - TRBV5-1 - TRBJ1-4
TGTGCCAGCAGCTTCCAGAGCACAGATACGCAGTATTTT CASSFQSTDTQYF - TRBV11-3 - TRBJ2-3
TGTGCCAGCAGTTTGGGACAGGGTAATGAGCAGTTCTTC CASSLGQGNEQFF TRBD1 TRBV6-5 few TRBJ2-1
TGTGCCAGCAGCTTATCGGACAGGGGGCTTTCACCCCTCCACTTT CASSLSDRGLSPLHF TRBD1 TRBV11-2 once TRBJ1-6